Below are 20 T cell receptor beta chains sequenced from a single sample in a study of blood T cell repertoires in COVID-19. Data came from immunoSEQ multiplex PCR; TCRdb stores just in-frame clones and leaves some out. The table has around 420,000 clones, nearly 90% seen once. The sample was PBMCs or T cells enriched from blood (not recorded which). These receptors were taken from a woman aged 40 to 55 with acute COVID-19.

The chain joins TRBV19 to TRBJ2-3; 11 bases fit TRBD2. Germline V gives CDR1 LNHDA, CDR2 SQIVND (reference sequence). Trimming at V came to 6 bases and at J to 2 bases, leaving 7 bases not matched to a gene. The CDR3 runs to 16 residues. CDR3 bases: TGTGCCAGTAGGGCACTAGCGGGGGAGAACACAGATACGCAGTATTTT. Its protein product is CASRALAGENTDTQYF. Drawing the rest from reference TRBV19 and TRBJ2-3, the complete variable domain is DGGITQSPKYLFRKEGQNVTLSCEQNLNHDAMYWYRQDPGQGLRLIYYSQIVNDFQKGDIAEGYSVSREKKESFPLTVTSAQKNPTAFYLCASRALAGENTDTQYFGPGTRLTVL.

The CDR3 nucleotides are TGTGCCAGCAGCTTGGCAGGGATCGATCAGGACGAGCAGTACTTC. Encoded protein: CASSLAGIDQDEQYF. The V call is TRBV11-2, the J call TRBJ2-7; tentative D call: TRBD1 (5 bases). There are 15 residues in the CDR3. Germline V gene data show CDR1 as SGHAT and CDR2 as FQNNGV. The ends were cut back, 3 bases at V and 5 bases at J, with 17 bases in the middle. The variable domain in full, completed from reference TRBV11-2 and TRBJ2-7, reads EAGVAQSPRYKIIEKRQSVAFWCNPISGHATLYWYQQILGQGPKLLIQFQNNGVVDDSQLPKDRFSAERLKGVDSTLKIQPAKLEDSAVYLCASSLAGIDQDEQYFGPGTRLTVT.

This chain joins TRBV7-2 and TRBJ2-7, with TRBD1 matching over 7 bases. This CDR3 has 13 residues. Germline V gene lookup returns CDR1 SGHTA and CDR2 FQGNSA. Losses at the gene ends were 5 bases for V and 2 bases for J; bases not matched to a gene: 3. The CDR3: CASSTGQTYEQYF. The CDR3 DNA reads TGTGCCAGCAGCACGGGACAGACCTACGAGCAGTACTTC.

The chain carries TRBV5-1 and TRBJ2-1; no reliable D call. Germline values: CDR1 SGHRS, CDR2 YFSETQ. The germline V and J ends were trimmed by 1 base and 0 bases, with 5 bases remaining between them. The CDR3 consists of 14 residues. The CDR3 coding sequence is TGCGCCAGCAGCTTGTTGAGCTCCTACAATGAGCAGTTCTTC. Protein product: CASSLLSSYNEQFF.

The CDR3 spells CASSYRDGSTGELFF. In DNA form, the CDR3 reads TGTGCCAGCAGCTACCGGGACGGGAGCACCGGGGAGCTGTTTTTT. V and J are TRBV7-8 and TRBJ2-2, with a weak D call TRBD2 (6 bases). This CDR3 contains 15 residues. V gave up 4 bases and J gave up 4 bases, with 13 bases separating them. Germline loops: CDR1 SGHVS, CDR2 FQNEAQ.

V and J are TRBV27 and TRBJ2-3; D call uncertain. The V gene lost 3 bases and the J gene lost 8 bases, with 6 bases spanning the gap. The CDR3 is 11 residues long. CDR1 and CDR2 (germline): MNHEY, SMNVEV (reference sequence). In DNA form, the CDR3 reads TGTGCCAGCAGTTTTGCGAGTACGCAGTATTTT. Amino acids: CASSFASTQYF.

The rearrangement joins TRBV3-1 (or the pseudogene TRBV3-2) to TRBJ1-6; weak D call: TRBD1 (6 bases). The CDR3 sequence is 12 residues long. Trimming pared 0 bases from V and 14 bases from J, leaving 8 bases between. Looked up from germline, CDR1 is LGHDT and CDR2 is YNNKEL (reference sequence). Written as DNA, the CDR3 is TGTGCCAGCAGCCAAGATCAGGGGACCCTCCACTTT. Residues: CASSQDQGTLHF.

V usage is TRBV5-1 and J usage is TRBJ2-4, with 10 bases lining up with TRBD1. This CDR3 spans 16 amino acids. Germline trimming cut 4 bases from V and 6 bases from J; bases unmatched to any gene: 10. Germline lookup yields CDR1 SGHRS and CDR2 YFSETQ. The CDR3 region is CASSDARQGAGNIQYF. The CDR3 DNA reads TGCGCCAGCAGCGATGCCCGACAGGGGGCTGGAAACATTCAGTACTTC.

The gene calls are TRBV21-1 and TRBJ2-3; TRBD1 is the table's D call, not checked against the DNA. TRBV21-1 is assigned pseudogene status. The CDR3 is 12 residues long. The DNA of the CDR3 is TGTGCCAGCAGCGAAACAGGGGACGTGCAGTATTTT. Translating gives CASSETGDVQYF.

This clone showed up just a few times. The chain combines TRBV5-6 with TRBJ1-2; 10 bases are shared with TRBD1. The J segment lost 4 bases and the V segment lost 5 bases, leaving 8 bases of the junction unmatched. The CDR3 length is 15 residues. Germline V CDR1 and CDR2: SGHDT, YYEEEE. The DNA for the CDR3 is TGTGCCAGCAGACCGCCGGGACAGGGGATCTATGGCTACACCTTC. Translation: CASRPPGQGIYGYTF.

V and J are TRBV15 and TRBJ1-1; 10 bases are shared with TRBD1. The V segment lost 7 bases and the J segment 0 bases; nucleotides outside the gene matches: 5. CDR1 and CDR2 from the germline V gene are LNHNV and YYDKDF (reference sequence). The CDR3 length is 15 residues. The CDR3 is CATTLDRGMNTEAFF. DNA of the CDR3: TGTGCCACCACCCTGGACAGGGGGATGAACACTGAAGCTTTCTTT.

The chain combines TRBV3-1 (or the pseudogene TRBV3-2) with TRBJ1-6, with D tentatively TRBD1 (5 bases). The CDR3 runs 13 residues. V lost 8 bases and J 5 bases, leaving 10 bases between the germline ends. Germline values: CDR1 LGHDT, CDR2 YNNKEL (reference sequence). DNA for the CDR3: TGTGCCAGCGGGGGGATTAATAATTCACCCCTCCACTTT. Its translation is CASGGINNSPLHF.

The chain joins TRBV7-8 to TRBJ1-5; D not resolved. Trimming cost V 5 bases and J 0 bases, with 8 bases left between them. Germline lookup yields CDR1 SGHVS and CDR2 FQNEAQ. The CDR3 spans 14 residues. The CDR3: CASSLPYSNQPQHF. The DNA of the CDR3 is TGTGCCAGCAGCCTCCCTTATAGCAATCAGCCCCAGCATTTT.

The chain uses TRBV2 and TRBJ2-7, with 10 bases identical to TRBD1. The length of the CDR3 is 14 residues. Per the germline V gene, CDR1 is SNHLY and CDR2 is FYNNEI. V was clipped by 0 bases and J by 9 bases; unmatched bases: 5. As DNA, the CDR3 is TGTGCCAGCAGTGAAGCGCAGGGGACAGGGGTGCAGTACTTC. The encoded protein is CASSEAQGTGVQYF.

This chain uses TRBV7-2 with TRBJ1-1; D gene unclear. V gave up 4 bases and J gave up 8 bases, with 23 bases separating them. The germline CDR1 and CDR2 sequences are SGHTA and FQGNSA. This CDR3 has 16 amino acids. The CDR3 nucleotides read TGTGCCAGCAGCTCTTCCTCCGGGATGCTGGGGTTAGAAGCTTTCTTT. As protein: CASSSSSGMLGLEAFF.

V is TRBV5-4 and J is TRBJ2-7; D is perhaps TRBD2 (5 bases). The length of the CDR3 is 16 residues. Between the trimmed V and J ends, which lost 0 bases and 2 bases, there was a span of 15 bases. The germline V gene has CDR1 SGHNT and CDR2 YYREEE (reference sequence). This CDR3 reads CASSLAGGREPYEQYF. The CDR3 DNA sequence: TGTGCCAGCAGCTTGGCCGGTGGACGGGAACCCTACGAGCAGTACTTC. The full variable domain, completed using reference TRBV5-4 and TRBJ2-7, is ETGVTQSPTHLIKTRGQQVTLRCSSQSGHNTVSWYQQALGQGPQFIFQYYREEENGRGNFPPRFSGLQFPNYSSELNVNALELDDSALYLCASSLAGGREPYEQYFGPGTRLTVT.

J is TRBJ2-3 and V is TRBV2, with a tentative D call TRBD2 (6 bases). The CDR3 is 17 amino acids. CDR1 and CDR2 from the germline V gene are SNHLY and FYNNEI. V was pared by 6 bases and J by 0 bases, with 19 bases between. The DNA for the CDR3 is TGTGCCAGCAGCCGGTGGGTGCGGGACGCTAGCACAGATACGCAGTATTTT. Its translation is CASSRWVRDASTDTQYF.

Written as DNA, the CDR3 is TGTGCCAGCAGGGAGACAGGGTACAATGAGCAGTTCTTC. Its protein product is CASRETGYNEQFF. The gene calls are TRBV12-3 or TRBV12-4 and TRBJ2-1, with TRBD1 identical over 7 bases. J lost 4 bases, V lost 6 bases, and 3 bases had no gene match. CDR3 length: 13 residues.

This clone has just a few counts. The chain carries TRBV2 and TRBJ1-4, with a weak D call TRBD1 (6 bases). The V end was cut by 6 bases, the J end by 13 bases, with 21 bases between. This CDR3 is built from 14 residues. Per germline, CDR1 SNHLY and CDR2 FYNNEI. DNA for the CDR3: TGTGCCAGCAGGGATGGACAGTCCGTGATAAGACTGTTTTTT. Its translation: CASRDGQSVIRLFF. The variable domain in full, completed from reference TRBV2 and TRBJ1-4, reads EPEVTQTPSHQVTQMGQEVILRCVPISNHLYFYWYRQILGQKVEFLVSFYNNEISEKSEIFDDQFSVERPDGSNFTLKIRSTKLEDSAMYFCASRDGQSVIRLFFGSGTQLSVL.

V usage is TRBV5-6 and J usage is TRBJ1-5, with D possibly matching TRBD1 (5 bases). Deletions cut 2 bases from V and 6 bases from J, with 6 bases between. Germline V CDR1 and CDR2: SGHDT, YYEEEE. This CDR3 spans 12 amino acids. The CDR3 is CASSFQGQPQHF. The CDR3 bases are TGTGCCAGCAGCTTCCAGGGTCAGCCCCAGCATTTT.